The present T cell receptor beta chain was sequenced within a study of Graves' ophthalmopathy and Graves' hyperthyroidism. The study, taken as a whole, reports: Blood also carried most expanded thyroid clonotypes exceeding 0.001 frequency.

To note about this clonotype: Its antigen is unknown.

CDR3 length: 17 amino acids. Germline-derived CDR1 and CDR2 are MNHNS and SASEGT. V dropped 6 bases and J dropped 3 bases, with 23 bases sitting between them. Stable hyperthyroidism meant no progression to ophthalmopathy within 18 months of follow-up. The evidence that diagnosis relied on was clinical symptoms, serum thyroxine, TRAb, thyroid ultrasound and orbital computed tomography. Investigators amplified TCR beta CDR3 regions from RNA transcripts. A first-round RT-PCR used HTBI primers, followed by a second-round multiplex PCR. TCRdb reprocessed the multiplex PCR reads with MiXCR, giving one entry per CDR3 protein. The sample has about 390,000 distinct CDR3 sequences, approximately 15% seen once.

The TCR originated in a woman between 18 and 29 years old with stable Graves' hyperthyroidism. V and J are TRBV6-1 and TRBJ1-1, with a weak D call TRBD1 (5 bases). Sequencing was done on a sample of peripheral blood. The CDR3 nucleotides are TGTGCCAGCAGACCCGGGACCCTCGTTAGCCCTCACACTGAAGCTTTCTTT. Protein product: CASRPGTLVSPHTEAFF.